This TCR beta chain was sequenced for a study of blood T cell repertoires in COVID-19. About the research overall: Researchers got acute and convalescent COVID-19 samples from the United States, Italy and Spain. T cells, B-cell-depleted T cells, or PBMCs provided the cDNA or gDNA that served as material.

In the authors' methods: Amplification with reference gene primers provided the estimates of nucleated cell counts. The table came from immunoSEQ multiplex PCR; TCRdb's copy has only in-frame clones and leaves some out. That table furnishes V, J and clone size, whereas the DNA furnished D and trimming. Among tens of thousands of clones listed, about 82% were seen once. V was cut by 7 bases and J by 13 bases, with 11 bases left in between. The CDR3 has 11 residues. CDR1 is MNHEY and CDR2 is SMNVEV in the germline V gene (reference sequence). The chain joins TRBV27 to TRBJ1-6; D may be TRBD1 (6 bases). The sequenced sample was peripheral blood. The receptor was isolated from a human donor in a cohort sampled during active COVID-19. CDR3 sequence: CASKRQGPLHF. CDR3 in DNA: TGTGCCAGCAAACGGCAGGGGCCCCTCCACTTT.